The clone carrying this T cell receptor beta chain was recorded many times. Its antigen remains unknown. The data were obtained in a study of regulatory T cells in long-lasting Graves disease. Across the whole study: Antithyroid drug exposure in newly diagnosed Graves' patients had lasted under 3 months.

Trimming left V 7 bases short and J 4 bases short, with 11 bases between. This CDR3 has 12 amino acids. From germline, CDR1 is MDHEN and CDR2 SYDVKM. Study-wide points: TRBV28, TRBJ1-2 and TRBJ2-5 were favored in persistent disease.

Investigators prepared the TCR beta libraries by applying iRepertoire HTBI primers and Arm-PCR of CDR3 regions. Authors' methods: Identified across the samples were 60 to 70 TRBV segments and approximately 14 TRBJ segments. TCRdb re-derived calls from the multiplex PCR reads in MiXCR, one entry per CDR3 protein. TCRdb, not the original authors, processed these V and J calls. The repertoire holds about 540,000 distinct CDR3 sequences, approximately 13% seen once, with under 10% in the top ten. Time point indicated: newly diagnosed GD, antithyroid drugs for less than 3 months. There was RNA extracted from PBMCs, and the TCR library was made from it. The data were also submitted as part of a second study, on T cells in Graves' hyperthyroidism and ophthalmopathy.

Sequencing was performed on peripheral blood mononuclear cells (PBMCs), taken at new diagnosis, from a patient treated with antithyroid drugs. V and J are TRBV28 and TRBJ2-7, with D hard to call. This clonotype originated in a man aged 25-45 years with Graves disease. The CDR3 coding sequence is TGTGCCAGCACCGGGCCGACTTACGAGCAGTACTTC. This sequence encodes CASTGPTYEQYF.